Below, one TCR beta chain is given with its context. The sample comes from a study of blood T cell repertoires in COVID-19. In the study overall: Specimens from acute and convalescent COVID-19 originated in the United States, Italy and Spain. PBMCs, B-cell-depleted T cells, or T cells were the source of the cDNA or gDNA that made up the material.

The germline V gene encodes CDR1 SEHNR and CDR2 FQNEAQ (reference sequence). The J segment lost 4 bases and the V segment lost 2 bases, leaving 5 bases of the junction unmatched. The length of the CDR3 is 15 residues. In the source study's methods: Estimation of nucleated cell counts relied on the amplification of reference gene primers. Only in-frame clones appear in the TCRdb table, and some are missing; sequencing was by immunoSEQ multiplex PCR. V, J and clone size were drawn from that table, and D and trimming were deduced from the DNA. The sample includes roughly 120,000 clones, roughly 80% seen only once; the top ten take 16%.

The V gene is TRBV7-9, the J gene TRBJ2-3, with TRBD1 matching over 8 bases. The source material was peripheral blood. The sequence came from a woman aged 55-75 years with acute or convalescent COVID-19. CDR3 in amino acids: CASSLSQGASDTQYF. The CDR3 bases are TGTGCCAGCAGCTTAAGCCAGGGGGCATCAGATACGCAGTATTTT. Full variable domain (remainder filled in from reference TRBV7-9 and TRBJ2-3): DTGVSQNPRHKITKRGQNVTFRCDPISEHNRLYWYRQTLGQGPEFLTYFQNEAQLEKSRLLSDRFSAERPKGSFSTLEIQRTEQGDSAMYLCASSLSQGASDTQYFGPGTRLTVL.